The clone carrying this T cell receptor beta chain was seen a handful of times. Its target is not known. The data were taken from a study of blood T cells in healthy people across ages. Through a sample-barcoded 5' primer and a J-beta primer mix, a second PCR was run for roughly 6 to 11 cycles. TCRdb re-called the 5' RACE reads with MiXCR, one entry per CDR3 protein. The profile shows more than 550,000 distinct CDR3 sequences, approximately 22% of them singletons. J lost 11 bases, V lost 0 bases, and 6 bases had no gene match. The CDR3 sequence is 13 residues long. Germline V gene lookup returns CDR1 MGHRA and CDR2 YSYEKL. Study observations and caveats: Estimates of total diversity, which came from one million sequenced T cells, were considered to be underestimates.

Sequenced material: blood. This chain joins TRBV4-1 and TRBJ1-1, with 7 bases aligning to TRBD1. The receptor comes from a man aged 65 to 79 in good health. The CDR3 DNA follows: TGCGCCAGCAGCCAAGAAAGAACAGGGGATGCTTTCTTT. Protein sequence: CASSQERTGDAFF.